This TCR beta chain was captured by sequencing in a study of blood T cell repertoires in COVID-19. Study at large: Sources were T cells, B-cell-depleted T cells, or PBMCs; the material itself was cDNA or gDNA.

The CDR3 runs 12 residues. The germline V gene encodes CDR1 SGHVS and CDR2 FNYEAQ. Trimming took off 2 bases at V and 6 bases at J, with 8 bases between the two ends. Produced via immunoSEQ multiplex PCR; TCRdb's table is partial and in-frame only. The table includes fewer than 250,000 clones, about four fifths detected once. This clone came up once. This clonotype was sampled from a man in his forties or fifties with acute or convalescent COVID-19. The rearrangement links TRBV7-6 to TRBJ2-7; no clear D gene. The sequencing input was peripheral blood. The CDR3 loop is CASSLTEAEQYF. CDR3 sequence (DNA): TGTGCCAGCAGCTTAACAGAAGCCGAGCAGTACTTC.